These T cell receptor beta chains were read from a single sample in a study of shared clonotypes between healthy human individuals. Libraries were prepared by immunoSEQ multiplex PCR; TCRdb keeps only in-frame clonotypes and omits some of them. The sample includes over a million clones, approximately 70% of them seen just once. The sequenced sample consisted of memory CD4+ T cells sorted from blood. These receptors all stem from a man aged 18 to 30 in good health. Each CDR3 is given with its conserved first and last residue. A D gene is named only where the DNA matches it firmly.

V gene	J gene	D gene	CDR3 protein
TRBV19	TRBJ2-3	TRBD2	CASSIGLAGGPSTDTQYF
TRBV27	TRBJ1-1	-	CASSWGWGFEAFF
TRBV5-1	TRBJ1-1	-	CASSNGGSTEAFF
TRBV14	TRBJ1-1	-	CASSPNSRPDTEAFF
TRBV30	TRBJ2-3	TRBD2	CAWGRAGRRGTDTQYF
TRBV5-1	TRBJ1-1	-	CASSSGQTEAFF
TRBV19	TRBJ2-4	-	CASSSDRYIQYF
TRBV6-1	TRBJ1-4	-	CASSEGGRSNEKLFF
TRBV29-1	TRBJ1-4	TRBD1	CSVEDRGGRAEKLFF
TRBV9	TRBJ1-1	-	CASSMDRNTEAFF
TRBV2	TRBJ2-3	-	CASSGPGTSTDTQYF
TRBV7-9	TRBJ2-7	-	CASSFRGNEQYF
TRBV9	TRBJ2-1	-	CASSYTAGSGYNEQFF
TRBV5-1	TRBJ1-1	TRBD1	CASNSRQGTEAFF
TRBV15	TRBJ2-1	TRBD1	CATSTSGGSYNEQFF
TRBV7-2	TRBJ2-1	TRBD1	CASSPGQGAREQFF
TRBV10-3	TRBJ2-7	-	CAISDLGRGGHYEQYF
TRBV7-3	TRBJ2-5	TRBD2	CASSLTAGDQETQYF
TRBV6-5	TRBJ1-1	-	CASNRGVGTEAFF
TRBV27	TRBJ1-2	-	CASSLTGNYGYTF
TRBV28	TRBJ2-2	TRBD1	CASLPGQGLTGELFF
TRBV4-3	TRBJ1-4	TRBD1	CASSQGTGRVKLFF
TRBV2	TRBJ2-3	TRBD1	CASSRRGLGTDTQYF
TRBV7-2	TRBJ2-5	-	CASSLMRETQYF
TRBV6-1	TRBJ1-2	-	CASSVSGGGGQGYGYTF
TRBV7-6	TRBJ1-6	-	CASSQDSPNSPLHF
TRBV30	TRBJ2-1	TRBD2	CAWSGGRGHYNEQFF
TRBV15	TRBJ2-2	-	CATSSRTVRNTGELFF
TRBV5-6	-	-	CASSLVGEQYF
TRBV4-1	TRBJ1-1	-	CASSQEGGTEAFF
TRBV6-1	TRBJ2-2	TRBD1	CASSGRDSPTGELFF
TRBV21-1	TRBJ2-1	-	CASSSRDREEGEQFF
TRBV5-6	TRBJ2-2	-	CASSFKTGELFF
TRBV28	TRBJ2-7	-	CASRGDGVYEQYF
TRBV9	TRBJ2-2	-	CASSVVQLAGTGELFF
TRBV1	TRBJ2-3	-	CTSSQANGGAKDTQYF
TRBV19	TRBJ1-1	-	CASSIPGQLNTEAFF
TRBV29-1	TRBJ2-7	-	CSGGQSTYEQYF
TRBV10-2	TRBJ1-5	-	CASSPGPTSNQPQHF
TRBV5-5	TRBJ1-6	-	CASSLQALGNSPLHF